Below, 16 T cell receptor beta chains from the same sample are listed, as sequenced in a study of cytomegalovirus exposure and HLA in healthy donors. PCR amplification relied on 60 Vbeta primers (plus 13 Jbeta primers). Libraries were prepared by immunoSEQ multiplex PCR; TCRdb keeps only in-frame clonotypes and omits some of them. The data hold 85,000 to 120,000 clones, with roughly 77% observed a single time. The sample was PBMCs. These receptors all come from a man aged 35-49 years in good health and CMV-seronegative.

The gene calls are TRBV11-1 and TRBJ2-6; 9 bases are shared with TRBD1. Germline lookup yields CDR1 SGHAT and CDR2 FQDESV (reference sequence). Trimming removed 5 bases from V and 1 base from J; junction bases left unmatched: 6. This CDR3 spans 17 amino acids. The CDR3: CASSRDRAPSGANVLTF. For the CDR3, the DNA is TGTGCCAGCAGCCGGGACAGGGCCCCTTCTGGGGCCAACGTCCTGACTTTC.

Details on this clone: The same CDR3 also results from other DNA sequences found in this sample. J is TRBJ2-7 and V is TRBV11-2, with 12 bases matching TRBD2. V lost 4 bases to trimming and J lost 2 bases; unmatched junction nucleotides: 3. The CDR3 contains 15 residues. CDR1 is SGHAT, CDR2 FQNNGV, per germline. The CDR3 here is CASSSLAGGPYEQYF. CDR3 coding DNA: TGTGCCAGCAGCTCACTAGCGGGGGGTCCCTACGAGCAGTACTTC.

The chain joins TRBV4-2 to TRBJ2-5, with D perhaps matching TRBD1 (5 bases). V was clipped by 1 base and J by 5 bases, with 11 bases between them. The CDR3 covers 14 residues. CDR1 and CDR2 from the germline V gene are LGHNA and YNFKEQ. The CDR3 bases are TGTGCCAGCAGCCAAGGGGGCAGGCGGGAGACCCAGTACTTC. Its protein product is CASSQGGRRETQYF.

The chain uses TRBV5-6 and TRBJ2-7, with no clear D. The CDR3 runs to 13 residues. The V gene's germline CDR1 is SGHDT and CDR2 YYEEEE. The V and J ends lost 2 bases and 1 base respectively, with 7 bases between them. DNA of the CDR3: TGTGCCAGCAGCTTCACCGGGTCCTACGAGCAGTACTTC. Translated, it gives CASSFTGSYEQYF.

CDR3 DNA: TGTGCCAGCAGCCCGCAACCCCAGGGACTGGGCTACACCTTC. Encoded protein: CASSPQPQGLGYTF. This chain joins TRBV5-6 and TRBJ1-2; a possible D gene is TRBD1 (5 bases). Trimming cost V 4 bases and J 8 bases, with 18 bases left between them. This CDR3 region has 14 residues. Germline-derived CDR1 and CDR2 are SGHDT and YYEEEE.

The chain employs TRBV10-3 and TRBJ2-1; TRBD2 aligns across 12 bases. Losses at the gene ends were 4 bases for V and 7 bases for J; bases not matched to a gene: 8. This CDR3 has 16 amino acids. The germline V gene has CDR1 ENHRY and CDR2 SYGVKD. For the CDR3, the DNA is TGTGCCATCAGTGGACAGCTAGCGGGGGGGAATAATGAGCAGTTCTTC. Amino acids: CAISGQLAGGNNEQFF.

This CDR3 is CASSVGGPNTEAFF. CDR3 bases: TGTGCCAGCAGCGTGGGGGGACCGAACACTGAAGCTTTCTTT. The chain combines TRBV11-2 with TRBJ1-1; possible D gene TRBD1, 5 bases. V was pared by 5 bases and J by 1 base, with 11 bases between. CDR1 and CDR2 (germline): SGHAT, FQNNGV. The CDR3 covers 14 residues.

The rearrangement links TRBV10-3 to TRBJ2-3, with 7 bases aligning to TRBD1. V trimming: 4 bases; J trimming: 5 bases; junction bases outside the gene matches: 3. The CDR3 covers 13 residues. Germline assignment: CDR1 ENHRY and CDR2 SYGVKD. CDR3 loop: CAISGQGEDTQYF. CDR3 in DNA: TGTGCCATCAGTGGACAGGGCGAAGATACGCAGTATTTT.

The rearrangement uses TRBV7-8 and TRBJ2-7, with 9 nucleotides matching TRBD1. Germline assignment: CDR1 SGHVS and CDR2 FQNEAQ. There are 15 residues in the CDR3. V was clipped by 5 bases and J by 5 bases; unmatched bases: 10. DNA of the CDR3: TGTGCCAGCAGCCAGACCGGGACAGGGACAAACGAGCAGTACTTC. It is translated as CASSQTGTGTNEQYF.

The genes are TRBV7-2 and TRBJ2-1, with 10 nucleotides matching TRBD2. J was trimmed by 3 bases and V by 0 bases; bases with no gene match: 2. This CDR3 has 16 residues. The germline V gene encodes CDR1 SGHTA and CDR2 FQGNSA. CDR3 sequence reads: CASSLAAGGRYNEQFF. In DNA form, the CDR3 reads TGTGCCAGCAGCTTAGCAGCGGGGGGGCGCTACAATGAGCAGTTCTTC.

For the CDR3, the DNA is TGTGCCAGCAGCGTGGCCCCAACCACTGAAGCTTTCTTT. This codes for CASSVAPTTEAFF. V is TRBV9 and J is TRBJ1-1; D unclear. The CDR3 consists of 13 residues. V lost 2 bases and J 4 bases, leaving 9 bases between the germline ends. Germline loops: CDR1 SGDLS, CDR2 YYNGEE.

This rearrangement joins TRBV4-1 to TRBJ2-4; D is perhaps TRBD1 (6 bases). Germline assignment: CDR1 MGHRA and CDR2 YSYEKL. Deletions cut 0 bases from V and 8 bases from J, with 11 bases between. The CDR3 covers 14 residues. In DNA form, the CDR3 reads TGCGCCAGCAGCCAAGATCCTAAGGGGGACATTCAGTACTTC. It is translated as CASSQDPKGDIQYF.

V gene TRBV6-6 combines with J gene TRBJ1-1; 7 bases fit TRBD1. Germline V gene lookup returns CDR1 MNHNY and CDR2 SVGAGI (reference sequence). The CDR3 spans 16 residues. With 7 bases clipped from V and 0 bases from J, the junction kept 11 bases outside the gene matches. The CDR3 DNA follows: TGTGCCAGCAACCCTACAGGGGCTACCATGAACACTGAAGCTTTCTTT. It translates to CASNPTGATMNTEAFF.

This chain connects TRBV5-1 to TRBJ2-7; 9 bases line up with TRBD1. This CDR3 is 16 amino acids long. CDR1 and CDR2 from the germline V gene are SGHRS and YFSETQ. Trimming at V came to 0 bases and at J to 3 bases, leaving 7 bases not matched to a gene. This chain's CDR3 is CASSLAVGGQGYEQYF. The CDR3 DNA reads TGCGCCAGCAGCTTGGCAGTGGGGGGACAGGGCTACGAGCAGTACTTC.

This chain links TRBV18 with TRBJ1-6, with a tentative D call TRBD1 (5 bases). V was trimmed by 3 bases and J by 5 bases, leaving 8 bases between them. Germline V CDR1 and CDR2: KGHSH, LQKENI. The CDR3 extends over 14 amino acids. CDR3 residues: CASSPDRHNSPLHF. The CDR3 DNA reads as TGTGCCAGCTCACCCGACAGACATAATTCACCCCTCCACTTT.

The CDR3 bases are TGCGCCAGCAGCTTAGCGGGGGACACCTACGAGCAGTACTTC. Encoded protein: CASSLAGDTYEQYF. V gene TRBV5-1 combines with J gene TRBJ2-7, with TRBD2 matching over 8 bases. Looked up from germline, CDR1 is SGHRS and CDR2 is YFSETQ. CDR3 length: 14 residues. Unmatched junction bases numbered 3, after V lost 2 bases and J lost 2 bases.